These 19 T cell receptor beta chains share one sample of origin, sequenced in a study of T cells after yellow fever vaccination. In TCRdb, the 5' RACE reads were re-called with MiXCR into one record per CDR3 protein. The table includes over 110,000 distinct CDR3 sequences, 6.5% to 8.5% detected once. The source material was CD4+ T cells sorted from PBMCs, sampled 5 days after the yellow fever booster vaccination. The receptors were gathered from a man aged 25 to 40 who received the YFV17D yellow fever vaccine.

Regarding this clonotype: Given a much more abundant clone one base away, this may be a read error. The V and J genes are TRBV5-4 and TRBJ2-7; D is perhaps TRBD2 (5 bases). In germline, CDR1 is SGHNT, CDR2 YYREEE (reference sequence). The ends were cut back, 4 bases at V and 4 bases at J, with 15 bases in the middle. The CDR3 sequence is 14 residues long. The CDR3 nucleotides read TGTGCCAGCAGCCCTAGCAGGAGGATATACGAGCAGTACTTC. Translation: CASSPSRRIYEQYF. Variable domain in full (rest from reference TRBV5-4 and TRBJ2-7): ETGVTQSPTHLIKTRGQQVTLRCSSQSGHNTVSWYQQALGQGPQFIFQYYREEENGRGNFPPRFSGLQFPNYSSELNVNALELDDSALYLCASSPSRRIYEQYFGPGTRLTVT.

This clonotype was counted many times. The chain combines TRBV5-1 with TRBJ2-5; D perhaps matches TRBD2 (6 bases). Germline assignment: CDR1 SGHRS and CDR2 YFSETQ. This CDR3 contains 16 residues. The germline V and J ends were trimmed by 0 bases and 5 bases, with 17 bases remaining between them. The CDR3 nucleotides read TGCGCCAGCAGCTTGGTGGAGGGCGAGGGCTTTGAGACCCAGTACTTC. Protein product: CASSLVEGEGFETQYF. The full variable domain, rest sourced from reference TRBV5-1 and TRBJ2-5, is KAGVTQTPRYLIKTRGQQVTLSCSPISGHRSVSWYQQTPGQGLQFLFEYFSETQRNKGNFPGRFSGRQFSNSRSEMNVSTLELGDSALYLCASSLVEGEGFETQYFGPGTRLLVL.

This clonotype showed up many times. The chain employs TRBV7-9 and TRBJ2-2; TRBD1 might be the D (5 bases). This CDR3 comprises 16 residues. V lost 8 bases and J lost 6, with 22 bases in between. From germline, CDR1 is SEHNR and CDR2 FQNEAQ (reference sequence). The CDR3 reads CASRPDRFPVAGELFF. CDR3 nucleotide sequence: TGTGCCAGCCGACCCGACAGATTCCCAGTCGCCGGGGAGCTGTTTTTT.

This clonotype has at least ten counts. J is TRBJ1-3 and V is TRBV6-1; D ambiguous. CDR3 length: 15 amino acids. Germline V gene data show CDR1 as MNHNS and CDR2 as SASEGT. V shed 8 bases and J shed 3 bases, with 17 bases lying between them. CDR3 coding DNA: TGTGCCAGCGGAGCAAAAGCAAACGTTGGAAACACCATATATTTT. Protein sequence: CASGAKANVGNTIYF.

This clonotype was detected ten times or more. The V gene is TRBV5-1, the J gene TRBJ1-1; D unclear. Germline loops: CDR1 SGHRS, CDR2 YFSETQ. The CDR3 length is 15 residues. The V and J ends lost 0 bases and 1 base respectively, with 10 bases between them. The CDR3 here is CASSLVGEKNTEAFF. CDR3 nucleotides: TGCGCCAGCAGCTTGGTCGGGGAAAAGAACACTGAAGCTTTCTTT.

This clonotype was observed at least ten times. The rearrangement uses TRBV6-1 and TRBJ2-2; tentatively, D is TRBD2 (6 bases). V dropped 4 bases and J dropped 1 base, with 16 bases sitting between them. CDR1 is MNHNS, CDR2 SASEGT, per germline. CDR3 size: 17 residues. CDR3 in amino acids: CASSAPQRSGNTGELFF. In nucleotides, the CDR3 is TGTGCCAGCAGTGCCCCACAACGTAGCGGGAACACCGGGGAGCTGTTTTTT.

This clonotype was counted many times. The gene calls are TRBV6-1 and TRBJ2-7; 8 bases fit TRBD1. CDR3 length equals 13 residues. The germline V gene encodes CDR1 MNHNS and CDR2 SASEGT. Trimming took 2 bases from V and 6 from J; bases not matched to a gene: 3. In nucleotides, the CDR3 is TGTGCCAGCAGTGAACGACAGGGGTTCGAGCAGTACTTC. Protein sequence: CASSERQGFEQYF.

The sample holds a few counts of this clonotype. The genes are TRBV5-1 and TRBJ2-2; 7 nucleotides agree with TRBD2. V lost 7 bases to trimming and J lost 5 bases; unmatched junction nucleotides: 5. Germline loops: CDR1 SGHRS, CDR2 YFSETQ. The CDR3 has 13 amino acids. CDR3 region: CASGEGPTGELFF. The CDR3 bases are TGCGCCAGCGGGGAGGGCCCGACCGGGGAGCTGTTTTTT.

This clonotype occurred a few times. The chain is built from TRBV5-4 and TRBJ2-5; 10 nucleotides line up with TRBD2. The CDR3 has 14 amino acids. Germline CDR1 and CDR2: SGHNT and YYREEE (reference sequence). Trimming removed 2 bases from V and 5 bases from J; junction bases left unmatched: 3. The CDR3 loop reads CASSFQREGETQYF. The CDR3, as DNA: TGTGCCAGCAGCTTCCAGCGGGAGGGGGAGACCCAGTACTTC.

This clonotype was detected ten times or more. The chain recombines TRBV4-1 with TRBJ2-3; no reliable D call. Germline loops: CDR1 MGHRA, CDR2 YSYEKL. Trimming took off 4 bases at V and 2 bases at J, with 10 bases between the two ends. This CDR3 is built from 14 residues. Written as DNA, the CDR3 is TGCGCCAGCAGCCCATCCGAGGCCACAGATACGCAGTATTTT. As protein: CASSPSEATDTQYF.

This clonotype was recorded many times. The chain recombines TRBV7-2 with TRBJ2-3; 13 bases map to TRBD2. The CDR3 length is 17 residues. Germline V gene data show CDR1 as SGHTA and CDR2 as FQGNSA. V trimming: 4 bases; J trimming: 0 bases; junction bases outside the gene matches: 4. The CDR3 DNA follows: TGTGCCAGCAGCTCAGGGACTAGCGGGATAAGCACAGATACGCAGTATTTT. Its translation is CASSSGTSGISTDTQYF.

This clonotype was seen at least ten times. V gene TRBV28 combines with J gene TRBJ2-1, with D perhaps matching TRBD1 or TRBD2 (6 bases each). The CDR3 consists of 16 residues. Per germline, CDR1 MDHEN and CDR2 SYDVKM. V was cut by 4 bases and J by 4 bases, with 17 bases left in between. The CDR3 DNA sequence: TGTGCCAGCAGTTCGCGGGGTAGCAGGGGTTACAATGAGCAGTTCTTC. Protein: CASSSRGSRGYNEQFF.

This clonotype was seen more than once but under ten times. This rearrangement joins TRBV7-2 to TRBJ2-1; D could derive from TRBD1 or TRBD2 (6 bases each). There are 16 residues in the CDR3. V lost 0 bases and J 2 bases, leaving 11 bases between the germline ends. The germline V gene has CDR1 SGHTA and CDR2 FQGNSA. The CDR3: CASSLALGGAYNEQFF. The CDR3 DNA follows: TGTGCCAGCAGCTTAGCGCTGGGGGGCGCCTACAATGAGCAGTTCTTC.

There are many counts of this clonotype. The CDR3 loop is CSARDFGDTSQETQYF. Written as DNA, the CDR3 is TGCAGTGCTAGAGATTTTGGCGATACAAGCCAAGAGACCCAGTACTTC. The V and J genes are TRBV20-1 and TRBJ2-5; D remains ambiguous. The CDR3 has 16 amino acids. Germline values: CDR1 DFQATT, CDR2 SNEGSKA (reference sequence). V was shortened by 0 bases and J by 1 base, with 15 bases between the two germline ends.

This clonotype was found many times. The rearrangement uses TRBV25-1 and TRBJ2-5; D remains ambiguous. CDR1 MGHDK and CDR2 SYGVNS come from the germline V gene. The CDR3 covers 13 residues. Trimming shortened V by 3 bases and J by 3 bases, and 8 bases separated the two germline ends. CDR3 sequence reads: CASSDGGKETQYF. DNA for the CDR3: TGTGCCAGCAGTGACGGTGGAAAAGAGACCCAGTACTTC. Looking up the rest from reference TRBV25-1 and TRBJ2-5 gives the full variable domain: EADIYQTPRYLVIGTGKKITLECSQTMGHDKMYWYQQDPGMELHLIHYSYGVNSTEKGDLSSESTVSRIRTEHFPLTLESARPSHTSQYLCASSDGGKETQYFGPGTRLLVL.

This clonotype showed up many times. The V call is TRBV19, the J call TRBJ2-3; 8 nucleotides line up with TRBD1. This CDR3 is built from 15 residues. Trimming at V came to 4 bases and at J to 3 bases, leaving 6 bases not matched to a gene. The V gene's germline CDR1 is LNHDA and CDR2 SQIVND (reference sequence). The CDR3 bases are TGTGCCAGTAGTACCCTACAGGGGGTAACAGATACGCAGTATTTT. Protein sequence: CASSTLQGVTDTQYF.

The V and J genes are TRBV29-1 and TRBJ1-2; D gene ambiguous. Trimming shortened V by 7 bases and J by 4 bases, and 19 bases separated the two germline ends. The length of the CDR3 is 14 residues. CDR1 and CDR2 from the germline V gene are SQVTM and ANQGSEA. CDR3 sequence (DNA): TGCAGCGCTGGGGAATACGACTCATCCTATGGCTACACCTTC. It translates to CSAGEYDSSYGYTF.

This clonotype was found many times. The V and J genes are TRBV6-5 and TRBJ2-7; D ambiguous. V lost 0 bases and J 0 bases, leaving 12 bases between the germline ends. CDR1 is MNHEY, CDR2 SVGAGI, per germline. CDR3 length: 16 residues. CDR3 DNA: TGTGCCAGCAGTTACTCGACCGGCAGGAGCTCCTACGAGCAGTACTTC. It is translated as CASSYSTGRSSYEQYF.

Comments on this clonotype: A read error may explain this, as a much larger clone is one base away. The chain combines TRBV28 with TRBJ2-2, with D perhaps TRBD2 (5 bases). This CDR3 spans 14 amino acids. Germline values: CDR1 MDHEN, CDR2 SYDVKM. CDR3 DNA: TGTGCCACCGCCGGAGGCACGAACACCAGGGAGCTGTTTTTT. It translates to CATAGGTNTRELFF. The full variable domain, rest sourced from reference TRBV28 and TRBJ2-2, is DVKVTQSSRYLVKRTGEKVFLECVQDMDHENMFWYRQDPGLGLRLIYFSYDVKMKEKGDIPEGYSVSREKKERFSLILESASTNQTSMYLCATAGGTNTRELFFGEGSRLTVL.